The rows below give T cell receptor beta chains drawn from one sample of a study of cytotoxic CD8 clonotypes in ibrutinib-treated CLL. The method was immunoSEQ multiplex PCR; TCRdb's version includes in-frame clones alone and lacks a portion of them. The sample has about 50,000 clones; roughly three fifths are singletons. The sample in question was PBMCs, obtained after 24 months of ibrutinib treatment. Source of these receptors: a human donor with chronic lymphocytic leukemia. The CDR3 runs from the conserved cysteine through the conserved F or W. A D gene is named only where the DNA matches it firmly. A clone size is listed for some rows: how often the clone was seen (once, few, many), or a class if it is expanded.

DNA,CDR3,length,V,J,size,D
TGTGCCAGCAGTGGGCGGGGGTTTCAGCCCCAGCATTTT,CASSGRGFQPQHF,13,TRBV2,TRBJ1-5,few,-
TGTGCCAGCAGTTACACCGGGGGTTCCACTGAAGCTTTCTTT,CASSYTGGSTEAFF,14,TRBV6-6,TRBJ1-1,-,-
TGTGCCAGCAGTGAAGCGGCCCGGGGGGGGACCCAGTACTTC,CASSEAARGGTQYF,14,TRBV6-1,TRBJ2-5,few,TRBD2
TGCGCCAGCAGTGAGAGAGAGACCCAGTACTTC,CASSERETQYF,11,TRBV10-1,TRBJ2-5,-,-
TGCGCCACTAGAGAGGGACAGACTGTTTCTGGCGAGCAGTACTTC,CATREGQTVSGEQYF,15,TRBV5-1,TRBJ2-7,-,TRBD1
TGTGCCACGAATGTTAGACCGGGACAGGGTGACAATCAGCCCCAGCATTTT,CATNVRPGQGDNQPQHF,17,TRBV10-3,TRBJ1-5,-,TRBD1
TGTGCCAGCAGCGTTCATCGGGGGAACACTGAAGCTTTCTTT,CASSVHRGNTEAFF,14,TRBV6-1,TRBJ1-1,-,-
TGCGCCAGCAGGTTAGGACAGGGGGATAATCAGCCCCAGCATTTT,CASRLGQGDNQPQHF,15,TRBV4-1,TRBJ1-5,-,TRBD1
TGTGCCAGCAACCTGGGGGGCAGCTCCTATGGCTACACCTTC,CASNLGGSSYGYTF,14,TRBV7-2,TRBJ1-2,medium-sized,-
TGTGCCAGCAGTTTACCGGGGTACAATGAGCAGTTCTTC,CASSLPGYNEQFF,13,TRBV27,TRBJ2-1,once,-
TGTGCCAGCACCTATGCGGGACTAGCGGGAGATACGCAGTATTTT,CASTYAGLAGDTQYF,15,TRBV6-5,TRBJ2-3,-,TRBD2
TGTGCCAGCAGCTTGGCTTGGCGGACTCAAGAGACCCAGTACTTC,CASSLAWRTQETQYF,15,TRBV5-5,TRBJ2-5,-,-
TGTGCCAGCAGTGAAAGGACAGGGTGGAATTCACCCCTCCACTTT,CASSERTGWNSPLHF,15,TRBV6-1,TRBJ1-6,few,TRBD1
TGTGCCAGCGCAAAGGGGCAGGCGAGAAACATTCAGTACTTC,CASAKGQARNIQYF,14,TRBV27,TRBJ2-4,-,-
TGTGCCAGTCGCAACGGTCCAGATACGCAGTATTTT,CASRNGPDTQYF,12,TRBV2,TRBJ2-3,-,-
TGTGCCACCAGCAGAGGTGTGAGGAATACGCAGTATTTT,CATSRGVRNTQYF,13,TRBV15,TRBJ2-3,-,-
TGTGCCAGCAGCCTTAACAATGAGCAGTTCTTC,CASSLNNEQFF,11,TRBV11-2,TRBJ2-1,few,-
TGTGCCAGCAGTTACTCATTGCCAGGGGGCGCTTACGAGCAGTACTTC,CASSYSLPGGAYEQYF,16,TRBV6-5,TRBJ2-7,few,TRBD1
TGTGCCACCAGCAGAGATTCCAGGCTGAGCTATAATTCACCCCTCCACTTT,CATSRDSRLSYNSPLHF,17,TRBV15,TRBJ1-6,few,-
TGTGCCAGCAGGCGGACAGGGAACACCGGGGAGCTGTTTTTT,CASRRTGNTGELFF,14,TRBV7-8,TRBJ2-2,-,TRBD1
TGTGCCAGCAGCTCCCGGACACAAGGAAATGAAAAACTGTTTTTT,CASSSRTQGNEKLFF,15,TRBV5-4,TRBJ1-4,few,-
TGTGCCAGTAGTAAGCTCTTTGGGAGCGGTCCGTACGAGCAGTACTTC,CASSKLFGSGPYEQYF,16,TRBV19,TRBJ2-7,-,-
TGTGCCAGCAGCGTGAGAGCCTACGAGCAGTACTTC,CASSVRAYEQYF,12,TRBV11-2,TRBJ2-7,-,-
TGTGCCAGCAGCCGGGAGGCAAGAAACATTCAGTACTTC,CASSREARNIQYF,13,TRBV5-6,TRBJ2-4,-,TRBD2
TGCGCCAGCAGCCTGGGGGCTAGCGGGGGGCACCCCTACGAGCAGTACTTC,CASSLGASGGHPYEQYF,17,TRBV5-1,TRBJ2-7,-,TRBD2
TGTGCCAGCAGTGAACCGGGGGGCGCGGACACTGAAGCTTTCTTT,CASSEPGGADTEAFF,15,TRBV6-1,TRBJ1-1,-,-
TGTGCCAGTAGTGAGGACAGGATCAATTCACCCCTCCACTTT,CASSEDRINSPLHF,14,TRBV19,TRBJ1-6,-,TRBD1
TGCAGCGTTGAAGATCAGGACAGGGGCCCTGAAGCTTTCTTT,CSVEDQDRGPEAFF,14,TRBV29-1,TRBJ1-1,-,TRBD1
TGTGCCAGCCGAGGAGGACCTACGCAGTATTTT,CASRGGPTQYF,11,TRBV25-1,TRBJ2-3,-,-
TGCGCCAGCAGCGACGACCTAAAAGGGCCCCAGCATTTT,CASSDDLKGPQHF,13,TRBV4-1,TRBJ1-5,-,-
TGCGCCAGCAGCTTGGGGGCTGAGGGCACCGGGGAGCTGTTTTTT,CASSLGAEGTGELFF,15,TRBV5-1,TRBJ2-2,-,-
TGTGCCAGTAGTATCCTCTCCGGGGGACAGGGGAAACAGCCCCAGCATTTT,CASSILSGGQGKQPQHF,17,TRBV19,TRBJ1-5,-,TRBD1
TGTGCCAGCAGCCCAAAAAACAGGGGAGTCACTGAAGCTTTCTTT,CASSPKNRGVTEAFF,15,TRBV6-6,TRBJ1-1,-,TRBD1
TGTGCCAGTAGCAAAACCGGGACCGCCCAAGAGACCCAGTACTTC,CASSKTGTAQETQYF,15,TRBV19,TRBJ2-5,-,-
TGCGCCAGCAGCTTGGGTCAGCTTTCTAACTATGGCTACACCTTC,CASSLGQLSNYGYTF,15,TRBV5-1,TRBJ1-2,-,-
TGTGCCAGCAGCACCTTAGCGGTCGCGAACACCGGGGAGCTGTTTTTT,CASSTLAVANTGELFF,16,TRBV5-5,TRBJ2-2,few,-
TGTGCCAGCTCCCCCGGACAGAACAATGAGCAGTTCTTC,CASSPGQNNEQFF,13,TRBV18,TRBJ2-1,once,-
TGCAGCGTTGAGATTGGGGGACAGGGGAACACCGGGGAGCTGTTTTTT,CSVEIGGQGNTGELFF,16,TRBV29-1,TRBJ2-2,-,TRBD1
TGTGCCAGCAGCTTAGCAGGGCGGGACGAGCAGTACTTC,CASSLAGRDEQYF,13,TRBV5-4,TRBJ2-7,-,-
TGTGCCAGCAGCTTAATGGTGGAGACCCAGTACTTC,CASSLMVETQYF,12,TRBV7-8,TRBJ2-5,-,-
TGCGCCAGCAGCCAAGATACAGGGGCGGAATATGGCTACACCTTC,CASSQDTGAEYGYTF,15,TRBV4-1,TRBJ1-2,-,TRBD1
TGTGCCAGCAGGCAAACCCTGGACAGGGCCACTGAAGCTTTCTTT,CASRQTLDRATEAFF,15,TRBV6-1,TRBJ1-1,-,TRBD1
TGTGCCAGCAGCTTAGAGAGACTAGCGGGGGGCCGCACAGATACGCAGTATTTT,CASSLERLAGGRTDTQYF,18,TRBV7-9,TRBJ2-3,few,TRBD2
TGCGCCAGCAGTGAGCGGACAGATACGCAGTATTTT,CASSERTDTQYF,12,TRBV10-2,TRBJ2-3,-,-
TGTGCCAGCAGTCCGACAGGGGGTGCCCGCGGCCTTTTT,CASSPTGGARGLF,13,TRBV6-1,TRBJ2-2,-,TRBD1
TGTGCCAGCAAAAAACAGGGGTATAATTCACCCCTCCACTTT,CASKKQGYNSPLHF,14,TRBV6-5,TRBJ1-6,-,TRBD1
TGTGCCAGCAGTGAATTGGGACAGCAACCTAACTATGGCTACACCTTC,CASSELGQQPNYGYTF,16,TRBV25-1,TRBJ1-2,-,TRBD1
TGTGCCAGCAGCTTCCGACGGAGCAATCAGCCCCAGCATTTT,CASSFRRSNQPQHF,14,TRBV7-8,TRBJ1-5,-,-
TGCGCCAGCAGCCAAGAACGGGATGAAGCTTTCTTT,CASSQERDEAFF,12,TRBV4-1,TRBJ1-1,-,-
TGTGCCAGCAGTGCGGACCCTAATAACTATGGCTACACCTTC,CASSADPNNYGYTF,14,TRBV6-1,TRBJ1-2,-,-
TGTGCCAGCAGACGGGACAGGGAGAACTATGGCTACACCTTC,CASRRDRENYGYTF,14,TRBV6-9,TRBJ1-2,-,TRBD1
TGTGCCAGCAGCTTAGGACTAGCGGGGGGGCGTGAGACCCAGTACTTC,CASSLGLAGGRETQYF,16,TRBV11-2,TRBJ2-5,-,TRBD2
TGTGCCAGCAGCTTGCCTAGTGCCCGGAGGTATGGCTACACCTTC,CASSLPSARRYGYTF,15,TRBV5-5,TRBJ1-2,many,-
TGTGCCAGCAGCAACCGGGACAGGGGAGGTACTGAAGCTTTCTTT,CASSNRDRGGTEAFF,15,TRBV5-5,TRBJ1-1,-,TRBD1
TGCGCCAGCAGCTTTTATACGGGTGCAATGGATACGCAGTATTTT,CASSFYTGAMDTQYF,15,TRBV5-1,TRBJ2-3,-,-
TGTGCCAGTAGTATAGAGTGGGTGGCCGGCTACACCTTC,CASSIEWVAGYTF,13,TRBV19,TRBJ1-2,-,-